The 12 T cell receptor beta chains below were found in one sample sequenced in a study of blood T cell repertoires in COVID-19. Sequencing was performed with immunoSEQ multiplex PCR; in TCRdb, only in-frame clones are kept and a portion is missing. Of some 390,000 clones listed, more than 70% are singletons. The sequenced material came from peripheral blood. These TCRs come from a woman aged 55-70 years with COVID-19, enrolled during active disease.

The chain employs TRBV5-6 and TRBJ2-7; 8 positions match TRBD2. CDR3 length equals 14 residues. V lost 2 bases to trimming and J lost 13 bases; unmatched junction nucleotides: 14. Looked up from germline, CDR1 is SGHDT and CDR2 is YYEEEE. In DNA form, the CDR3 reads TGTGCCAGCAGCTTCCTCGGCGACGGGACTAGTCCCTACTTC. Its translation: CASSFLGDGTSPYF.

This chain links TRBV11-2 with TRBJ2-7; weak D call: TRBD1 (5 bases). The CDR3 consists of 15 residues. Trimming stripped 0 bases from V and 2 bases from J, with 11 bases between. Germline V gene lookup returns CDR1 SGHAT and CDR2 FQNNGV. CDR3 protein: CASSLDPRTTYEQYF. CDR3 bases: TGTGCCAGCAGCTTAGATCCTCGGACAACCTACGAGCAGTACTTC.

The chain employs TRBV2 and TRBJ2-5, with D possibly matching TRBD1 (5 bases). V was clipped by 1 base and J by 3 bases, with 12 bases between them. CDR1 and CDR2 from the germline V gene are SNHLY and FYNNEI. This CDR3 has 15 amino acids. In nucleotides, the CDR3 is TGTGCCAGCAGTGAAGAATGGGGCAGAAAAGAGACCCAGTACTTC. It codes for CASSEEWGRKETQYF.

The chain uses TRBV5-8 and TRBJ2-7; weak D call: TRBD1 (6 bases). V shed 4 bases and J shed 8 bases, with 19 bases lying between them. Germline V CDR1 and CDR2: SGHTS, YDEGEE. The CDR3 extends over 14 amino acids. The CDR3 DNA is TGTGCCAGCAGCGGGGGACACGGGAAGCCTAAGCAGTACTTC. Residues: CASSGGHGKPKQYF.

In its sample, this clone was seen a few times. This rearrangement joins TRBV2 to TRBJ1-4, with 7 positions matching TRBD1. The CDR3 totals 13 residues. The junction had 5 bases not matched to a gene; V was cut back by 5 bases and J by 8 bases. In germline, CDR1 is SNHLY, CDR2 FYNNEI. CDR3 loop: CASSRQGREKLFF. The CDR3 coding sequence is TGTGCCAGCAGTCGACAGGGACGGGAAAAACTGTTTTTT.

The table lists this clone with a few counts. The CDR3 reads CASSPTVYSGNTIYF. The CDR3 coding sequence is TGTGCCAGCTCACCCACGGTCTACTCTGGAAACACCATATATTTT. V and J are TRBV18 and TRBJ1-3; D is unclear. Trimming stripped 3 bases from V and 0 bases from J, with 9 bases between. CDR1 is KGHSH, CDR2 LQKENI, per germline. This CDR3 has 15 amino acids.

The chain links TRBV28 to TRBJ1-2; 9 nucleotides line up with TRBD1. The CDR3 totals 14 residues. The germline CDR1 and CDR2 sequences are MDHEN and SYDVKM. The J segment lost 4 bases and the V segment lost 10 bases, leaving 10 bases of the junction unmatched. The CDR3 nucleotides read TGTGCCACCCGAGGGACAGGGCGGCCCTATGGCTACACCTTC. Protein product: CATRGTGRPYGYTF.

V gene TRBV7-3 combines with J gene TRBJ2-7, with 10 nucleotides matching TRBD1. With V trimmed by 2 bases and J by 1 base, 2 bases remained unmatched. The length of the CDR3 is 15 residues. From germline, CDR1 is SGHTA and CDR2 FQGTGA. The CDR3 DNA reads TGTGCCAGCAGCTTAGGGACAGGGGTATCCTACGAGCAGTACTTC. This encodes CASSLGTGVSYEQYF.

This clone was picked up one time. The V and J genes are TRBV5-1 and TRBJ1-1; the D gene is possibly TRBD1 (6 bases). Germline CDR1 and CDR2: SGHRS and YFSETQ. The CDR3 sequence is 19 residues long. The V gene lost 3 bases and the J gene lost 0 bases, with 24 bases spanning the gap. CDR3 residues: CASSSRANPSGGVNTEAFF. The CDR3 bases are TGCGCCAGCAGCTCCCGGGCGAATCCCAGCGGGGGCGTGAACACTGAAGCTTTCTTT.

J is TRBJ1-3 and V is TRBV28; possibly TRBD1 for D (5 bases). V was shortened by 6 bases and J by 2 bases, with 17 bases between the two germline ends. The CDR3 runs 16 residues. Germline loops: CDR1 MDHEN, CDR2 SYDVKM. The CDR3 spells CASSPPAGVPGNTIYF. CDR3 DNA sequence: TGTGCCAGCAGCCCTCCAGCGGGGGTTCCTGGAAACACCATATATTTT.

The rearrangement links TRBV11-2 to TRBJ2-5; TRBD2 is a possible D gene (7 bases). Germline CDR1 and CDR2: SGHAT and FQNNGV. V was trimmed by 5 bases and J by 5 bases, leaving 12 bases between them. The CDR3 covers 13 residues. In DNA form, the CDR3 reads TGTGCCAGCAGCCGGGGGGCAACCGAGACCCAGTACTTC. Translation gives CASSRGATETQYF.

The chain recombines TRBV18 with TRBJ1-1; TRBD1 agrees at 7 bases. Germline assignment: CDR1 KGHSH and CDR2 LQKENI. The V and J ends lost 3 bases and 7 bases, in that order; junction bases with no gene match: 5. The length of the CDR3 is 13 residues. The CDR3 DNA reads TGTGCCAGCTCACCCGGACAGGCCGGTGAAGCTTTCTTT. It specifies CASSPGQAGEAFF. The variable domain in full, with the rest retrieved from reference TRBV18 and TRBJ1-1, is NAGVMQNPRHLVRRRGQEARLRCSPMKGHSHVYWYRQLPEEGLKFMVYLQKENIIDESGMPKERFSAEFPKEGPSILRIQQVVRGDSAAYFCASSPGQAGEAFFGQGTRLTVV.